A single T cell receptor beta chain is shown here with its context. Antigen: not known. This entry comes from a study of STAT5B mutations in CD4+ large granular lymphocyte leukemia. Study-wide results and limits: Higher CD4+ than CD8+ T-LGLL clonality might reflect small sample size.

The CDR3 spans 14 residues. The germline gives CDR1 KGHSH, CDR2 LQKENI. Trimming removed 2 bases at V and 5 bases at J, with 9 bases between. The assay was run at survey level. TCRdb's copy holds only in-frame clones and misses some; the assay was immunoSEQ multiplex PCR. The sample holds about 37,000 clones, around 67% seen once. The source material was CD4+ T cells from blood buffy coats. The J gene is TRBJ2-2, the V gene TRBV18; D is unclear. The origin of this receptor is a human donor in good health. CDR3 in amino acids: CASSPGSSTGELFF. The DNA for the CDR3 is TGTGCCAGCTCACCAGGCAGCTCAACCGGGGAGCTGTTTTTT.